A selection of T cell receptor beta chains follows, all from one sample in a study of OX40 agonist ivuxolimab in advanced cancers. The method was immunoSEQ multiplex PCR; TCRdb's version includes in-frame clones alone and lacks a portion of them. The data contain around 37,000 clones, roughly 76% of them singletons. The specimen was CD4+ or CD8+ T cells sorted from blood, collected in a trial of the OX40 agonist ivuxolimab. The receptors shown here come from an adult with an advanced solid tumor such as melanoma, head and neck, liver or kidney cancer. Each CDR3 is given with its conserved first and last residue. Each record gives: D gene, clone size, V gene, J gene, CDR3 protein, CDR3 DNA. D genes are given only for firm matches. Only some rows state a clone size, as once, few, many or a class for expanded clones.

d_call: -; clone_size: -; v_call: TRBV28; j_call: TRBJ2-1; cdr3_aa: CASSLSSGREQFF; cdr3_nt: TGTGCCAGCAGTTTATCATCCGGGAGAGAGCAGTTCTTC
d_call: -; clone_size: -; v_call: TRBV7-6; j_call: TRBJ2-2; cdr3_aa: CASSPRTTGELFF; cdr3_nt: TGTGCCAGCAGCCCGCGTACGACCGGGGAGCTGTTTTTT
d_call: -; clone_size: -; v_call: TRBV6-1; j_call: TRBJ1-2; cdr3_aa: CASTKVYGYTF; cdr3_nt: TGTGCCTCGACTAAGGTCTATGGCTACACCTTC
d_call: TRBD2; clone_size: -; v_call: TRBV7-2; j_call: TRBJ2-1; cdr3_aa: CASSLGGTRNNEQFF; cdr3_nt: TGTGCCAGCAGCTTAGGGGGGACTAGGAACAATGAGCAGTTCTTC
d_call: TRBD1; clone_size: -; v_call: TRBV6-1; j_call: TRBJ2-2; cdr3_aa: CASSMDRGSTGELFF; cdr3_nt: TGTGCCAGCAGCATGGACAGGGGAAGCACCGGGGAGCTGTTTTTT
d_call: TRBD2; clone_size: -; v_call: TRBV7-2; j_call: TRBJ2-3; cdr3_aa: CASSLSSSGRVRDTQYF; cdr3_nt: TGTGCCAGCAGCTTATCTTCGAGCGGGAGGGTGAGGGATACGCAGTATTTT
d_call: TRBD2; clone_size: -; v_call: TRBV27; j_call: TRBJ2-1; cdr3_aa: CASSYGTSGLNEQFF; cdr3_nt: TGTGCCAGCAGTTACGGGACTAGCGGACTCAATGAGCAGTTCTTC
d_call: TRBD1; clone_size: -; v_call: TRBV19; j_call: TRBJ1-6; cdr3_aa: CASTEGQGWGSPLHF; cdr3_nt: TGTGCCAGTACCGAGGGACAGGGTTGGGGTTCACCCCTCCACTTT
d_call: -; clone_size: -; v_call: TRBV11-2; j_call: TRBJ2-5; cdr3_aa: CASSPQRGRGQETQYF; cdr3_nt: TGTGCCAGCAGCCCCCAGCGGGGCAGGGGCCAAGAGACCCAGTACTTC
d_call: TRBD1; clone_size: -; v_call: TRBV19; j_call: TRBJ2-7; cdr3_aa: CASSWTGKDEQYF; cdr3_nt: TGTGCCAGTAGTTGGACAGGGAAGGACGAGCAGTACTTC
d_call: -; clone_size: large; v_call: TRBV28; j_call: TRBJ2-2; cdr3_aa: CASRRAGELFF; cdr3_nt: TGTGCCAGCAGGCGGGCCGGGGAGCTGTTTTTT
d_call: -; clone_size: -; v_call: TRBV28; j_call: TRBJ1-5; cdr3_aa: CASSRPGTGSVVQHF; cdr3_nt: TGTGCCAGCAGCCGACCTGGGACTGGGTCCGTAGTCCAGCATTTT
d_call: TRBD1; clone_size: -; v_call: TRBV4-2; j_call: TRBJ2-5; cdr3_aa: CASSQDRGRETQYF; cdr3_nt: TGTGCCAGCAGCCAAGACAGGGGGCGCGAGACCCAGTACTTC
d_call: -; clone_size: medium-sized; v_call: TRBV29-1; j_call: TRBJ1-1; cdr3_aa: CSVSLKTEAFF; cdr3_nt: TGCAGCGTTTCTTTAAAGACTGAAGCTTTCTTT
d_call: -; clone_size: -; v_call: TRBV10-2; j_call: TRBJ1-1; cdr3_aa: CASRSRDTEAFF; cdr3_nt: TGCGCCAGCAGGTCCCGGGACACTGAAGCTTTCTTT
d_call: TRBD2; clone_size: -; v_call: TRBV9; j_call: TRBJ2-3; cdr3_aa: CASSVVAGSTTDTQYF; cdr3_nt: TGTGCCAGCAGCGTAGTAGCGGGGAGCACCACAGATACGCAGTATTTT
d_call: -; clone_size: -; v_call: TRBV2; j_call: TRBJ1-1; cdr3_aa: CASSASGMNTEAFF; cdr3_nt: TGTGCCAGCAGTGCATCGGGGATGAACACTGAAGCTTTCTTT
d_call: -; clone_size: once; v_call: TRBV5-1; j_call: TRBJ2-5; cdr3_aa: CASSSGNRVQETQYF; cdr3_nt: TGCGCCAGCAGCTCAGGAAACAGGGTGCAAGAGACCCAGTACTTC
d_call: TRBD1; clone_size: once; v_call: TRBV18; j_call: TRBJ1-2; cdr3_aa: CASSPPGQGIANYGYTF; cdr3_nt: TGTGCCAGCTCACCGCCGGGACAGGGGATAGCTAACTATGGCTACACCTTC
d_call: -; clone_size: -; v_call: TRBV27; j_call: TRBJ2-1; cdr3_aa: CASSSQGTILYNEQFF; cdr3_nt: TGTGCCAGCAGTTCACAGGGGACTATCCTCTACAATGAGCAGTTCTTC
d_call: TRBD1; clone_size: -; v_call: TRBV19; j_call: TRBJ2-5; cdr3_aa: CASSIGRTGRQETQYF; cdr3_nt: TGTGCCAGTAGTATAGGCCGGACAGGGCGGCAAGAGACCCAGTACTTC
d_call: -; clone_size: once; v_call: TRBV5-6; j_call: TRBJ2-1; cdr3_aa: CASSWRGGEQFF; cdr3_nt: TGTGCCAGCAGCTGGCGGGGAGGTGAGCAGTTCTTC
d_call: -; clone_size: -; v_call: TRBV7-6; j_call: TRBJ2-7; cdr3_aa: CASRPGSGEQYF; cdr3_nt: TGTGCCAGCAGGCCAGGGTCGGGCGAGCAGTACTTC
d_call: -; clone_size: -; v_call: TRBV2; j_call: TRBJ2-3; cdr3_aa: CASGGGPTDTQYF; cdr3_nt: TGTGCCAGTGGGGGGGGCCCCACAGATACGCAGTATTTT
d_call: TRBD2; clone_size: -; v_call: TRBV4-1; j_call: TRBJ2-3; cdr3_aa: CASSQEVGLVDTQYF; cdr3_nt: TGCGCCAGCAGCCAAGAGGTGGGACTAGTAGATACGCAGTATTTT
d_call: TRBD1; clone_size: -; v_call: TRBV10-3; j_call: TRBJ1-2; cdr3_aa: CAISPRTGGEYGYTF; cdr3_nt: TGTGCCATCAGTCCTCGGACAGGGGGCGAGTATGGCTACACCTTC
d_call: -; clone_size: -; v_call: TRBV28; j_call: TRBJ2-6; cdr3_aa: CASKLSGANVLTF; cdr3_nt: TGTGCCAGCAAGCTCTCTGGGGCCAACGTCCTGACTTTC
d_call: -; clone_size: -; v_call: TRBV19; j_call: TRBJ2-7; cdr3_aa: CASRSSGNYEQYF; cdr3_nt: TGTGCCAGTAGATCTTCCGGGAACTACGAGCAGTACTTC
d_call: -; clone_size: -; v_call: TRBV9; j_call: TRBJ1-3; cdr3_aa: CASSPHQGPGNTIYF; cdr3_nt: TGTGCCAGCAGCCCCCACCAGGGCCCTGGAAACACCATATATTTT
d_call: -; clone_size: -; v_call: TRBV7-9; j_call: TRBJ2-1; cdr3_aa: CASSLTRSSYNEQFF; cdr3_nt: TGTGCCAGCAGCTTGACTCGGAGCTCCTACAATGAGCAGTTCTTC
d_call: -; clone_size: -; v_call: TRBV19; j_call: TRBJ2-5; cdr3_aa: CASSIDGIRGVGGTQYF; cdr3_nt: TGTGCCAGTAGTATAGATGGAATCAGGGGAGTTGGAGGGACCCAGTACTTC
d_call: TRBD1; clone_size: -; v_call: TRBV18; j_call: TRBJ2-7; cdr3_aa: CASSRDRAVYEQYF; cdr3_nt: TGTGCCAGCTCACGGGACAGGGCAGTTTACGAGCAGTACTTC
d_call: TRBD2; clone_size: -; v_call: TRBV6-4; j_call: TRBJ2-1; cdr3_aa: CASSDSGRVNEQFF; cdr3_nt: TGTGCCAGCAGTGATAGCGGGAGGGTGAATGAGCAGTTCTTC
d_call: -; clone_size: -; v_call: TRBV12-2; j_call: TRBJ1-2; cdr3_aa: CASRGGPPSYTF; cdr3_nt: TGTGCAAGTCGCGGGGGCCCTCCAAGCTACACCTTC
d_call: -; clone_size: few; v_call: TRBV6-4; j_call: TRBJ1-2; cdr3_aa: CASSDPGSRGYTF; cdr3_nt: TGTGCCAGCAGTGACCCAGGGAGTCGGGGCTACACCTTC
d_call: -; clone_size: -; v_call: TRBV2; j_call: TRBJ2-1; cdr3_aa: CASLDGHNEQFF; cdr3_nt: TGTGCCAGCCTGGACGGCCACAATGAGCAGTTCTTC
d_call: -; clone_size: -; v_call: TRBV5-1; j_call: TRBJ2-1; cdr3_aa: CASRPPPGEWGREQFF; cdr3_nt: TGCGCCAGCAGGCCCCCTCCGGGCGAATGGGGGAGGGAGCAGTTCTTC
d_call: -; clone_size: -; v_call: TRBV10-3; j_call: TRBJ1-6; cdr3_aa: CAISERGSNSPLHF; cdr3_nt: TGTGCCATCAGTGAGAGGGGGTCCAATTCACCCCTCCACTTT
d_call: -; clone_size: -; v_call: TRBV11-2; j_call: TRBJ1-1; cdr3_aa: CASTRQENTEAFF; cdr3_nt: TGTGCCAGCACCCGACAGGAGAACACTGAAGCTTTCTTT
d_call: -; clone_size: once; v_call: TRBV28; j_call: TRBJ1-2; cdr3_aa: CASRHIDRTNYGYTF; cdr3_nt: TGTGCCAGCAGGCATATCGACAGGACTAACTATGGCTACACCTTC
d_call: -; clone_size: -; v_call: TRBV7-9; j_call: TRBJ2-7; cdr3_aa: CASSSTPKYEQYF; cdr3_nt: TGTGCCAGCAGCTCCACCCCTAAATACGAGCAGTACTTC
d_call: TRBD2; clone_size: -; v_call: TRBV6-6; j_call: TRBJ2-5; cdr3_aa: CASQDIAGGEETQYF; cdr3_nt: TGTGCCAGTCAGGACATAGCGGGAGGGGAAGAGACCCAGTACTTC
d_call: -; clone_size: -; v_call: TRBV10-2; j_call: TRBJ2-2; cdr3_aa: CASSDNRVITGELFF; cdr3_nt: TGCGCCAGCAGTGATAACAGGGTTATTACCGGGGAGCTGTTTTTT
d_call: -; clone_size: -; v_call: TRBV6-1; j_call: TRBJ2-7; cdr3_aa: CASRRQGGSYEQYF; cdr3_nt: TGTGCCAGCAGAAGACAGGGAGGTTCTTACGAGCAGTACTTC
d_call: TRBD1; clone_size: -; v_call: TRBV6-5; j_call: TRBJ1-4; cdr3_aa: CASSKQGARNEKLFF; cdr3_nt: TGTGCCAGCAGTAAACAGGGGGCGCGGAATGAAAAACTGTTTTTT
d_call: -; clone_size: -; v_call: TRBV10-3; j_call: TRBJ2-7; cdr3_aa: CAIRGAGSDEQYF; cdr3_nt: TGTGCCATCAGAGGGGCTGGTTCGGACGAGCAGTACTTC
d_call: -; clone_size: -; v_call: TRBV6-1; j_call: TRBJ2-5; cdr3_aa: CASFDSLKETQYF; cdr3_nt: TGTGCCAGTTTTGACAGCCTCAAAGAGACCCAGTACTTC
d_call: TRBD1; clone_size: -; v_call: TRBV27; j_call: TRBJ1-4; cdr3_aa: CASSSRQGLGTNEKLFF; cdr3_nt: TGTGCCAGCAGTTCGAGACAGGGTTTGGGGACTAATGAAAAACTGTTTTTT
d_call: -; clone_size: -; v_call: TRBV7-9; j_call: TRBJ1-4; cdr3_aa: CASSLKPGEKLFF; cdr3_nt: TGTGCCAGCAGCTTAAAGCCCGGGGAAAAACTGTTTTTT
d_call: -; clone_size: -; v_call: TRBV7-9; j_call: TRBJ1-1; cdr3_aa: CASSLDLLWTEAFF; cdr3_nt: TGTGCCAGCAGCTTAGATTTACTTTGGACTGAAGCTTTCTTT
d_call: TRBD1; clone_size: once; v_call: TRBV10-2; j_call: TRBJ1-1; cdr3_aa: CASSWTGGGSNTEAFF; cdr3_nt: TGCGCCAGCAGTTGGACAGGGGGTGGATCGAACACTGAAGCTTTCTTT
d_call: -; clone_size: -; v_call: TRBV28; j_call: TRBJ1-1; cdr3_aa: CASSEKGHKAFF; cdr3_nt: TGTGCCAGCAGCGAAAAGGGGCATAAAGCTTTCTTT
d_call: TRBD1; clone_size: -; v_call: TRBV2; j_call: TRBJ1-2; cdr3_aa: CASSFTGEGYTF; cdr3_nt: TGTGCCAGCAGCTTTACAGGGGAGGGCTACACCTTC
d_call: TRBD2; clone_size: -; v_call: TRBV27; j_call: TRBJ2-3; cdr3_aa: CASSTRGGLTDTQYF; cdr3_nt: TGTGCCAGCAGTACGCGGGGGGGCCTCACAGATACGCAGTATTTT
d_call: TRBD1; clone_size: -; v_call: TRBV6-1; j_call: TRBJ1-5; cdr3_aa: CASTQGARNQPQHF; cdr3_nt: TGTGCCAGCACCCAGGGGGCTCGCAATCAGCCCCAGCATTTT
d_call: -; clone_size: -; v_call: TRBV5-1; j_call: TRBJ1-6; cdr3_aa: CASSLEGVDNSPLHF; cdr3_nt: TGCGCCAGCAGCTTGGAAGGGGTGGATAATTCACCCCTCCACTTT
d_call: -; clone_size: -; v_call: TRBV5-4; j_call: TRBJ2-6; cdr3_aa: CASSPGRSLANVLTF; cdr3_nt: TGTGCCAGCAGCCCCGGCCGCTCCCTTGCCAACGTCCTGACTTTC